What follows is one T cell receptor (beta chain) and its context. What it recognizes is unknown. This clone may be a read error of a much larger clone one base away. The entry originates in a study of HIV-infected patients and healthy controls. Per the germline V gene, CDR1 is SEHNR and CDR2 is FQNEAQ (reference sequence). The CDR3 spans 16 residues. The study's findings and limits: Significantly higher mean Gini indices appeared in HIV-infected repertoires, possibly reflecting oligoclonality. The study did not determine the donors' HLA types.

The repertoire came from unfractionated whole blood and reflected all unsorted peripheral T cells. RNA came from around 2.3 ml of peripheral blood. Reverse transcription used approximately 500 ng RNA and constant-region primers for alpha and beta. Separate chain-specific third strand synthesis with multiplexing indices produced the alpha and beta libraries. A 12-nucleotide barcode per molecule came from two concatenated random hexamers added pre-amplification. TCRdb reanalysed the 5' RACE reads using MiXCR and keeps one entry per CDR3 protein. The sample lists some 17,000 distinct CDR3 sequences, about a tenth seen once, with around 3.1% in the top ten.

The TCR comes from an adult in good health. The chain carries TRBV7-9 and TRBJ2-2; TRBD1 might be the D (6 bases). Sequencing was carried out using blood. The CDR3 nucleotides are TGTGCCAGCAGCTTTTCCCTCCAGGGGACCACCGGGGAGCTGTATTTT. Its protein is CASSFSLQGTTGELYF. Combining the CDR3 with reference TRBV7-9 and TRBJ2-2 gives the whole variable domain DTGVSQNPRHKITKRGQNVTFRCDPISEHNRLYWYRQTLGQGPEFLTYFQNEAQLEKSRLLSDRFSAERPKGSFSTLEIQRTEQGDSAMYLCASSFSLQGTTGELYFGEGSRLTVL.